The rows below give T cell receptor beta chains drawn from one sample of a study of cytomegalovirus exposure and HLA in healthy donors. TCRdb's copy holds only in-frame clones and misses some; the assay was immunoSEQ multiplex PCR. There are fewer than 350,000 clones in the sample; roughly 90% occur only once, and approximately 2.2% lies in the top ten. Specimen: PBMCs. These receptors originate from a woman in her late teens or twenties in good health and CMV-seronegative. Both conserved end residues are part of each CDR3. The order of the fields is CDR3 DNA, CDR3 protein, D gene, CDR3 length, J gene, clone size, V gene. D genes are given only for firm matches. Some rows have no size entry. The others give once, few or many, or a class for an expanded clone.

cdr3_nt: TGTGCCAGCTCACCCCAGGGGGGAAACACCATATATTTT; cdr3_aa: CASSPQGGNTIYF; d_call: NA; cdr3_length: 13; j_call: TRBJ1-3; clone_size: NA; v_call: TRBV18
cdr3_nt: TGCGCCAGCATCTCCACGGTCTCAGGGGTGGGCACAGATACGCAGTATTTT; cdr3_aa: CASISTVSGVGTDTQYF; d_call: NA; cdr3_length: 17; j_call: TRBJ2-3; clone_size: NA; v_call: TRBV5-1
cdr3_nt: TGTGCCAGCAGCAAATCCTGGAGGGTTAGGACTAATGAAAAACTGTTTTTT; cdr3_aa: CASSKSWRVRTNEKLFF; d_call: NA; cdr3_length: 17; j_call: TRBJ1-4; clone_size: NA; v_call: TRBV7-8
cdr3_nt: TGTGCCAGCAGCCCCCCGGGCTATGGCTACACCTTC; cdr3_aa: CASSPPGYGYTF; d_call: NA; cdr3_length: 12; j_call: TRBJ1-2; clone_size: NA; v_call: TRBV13
cdr3_nt: TGTGCCAGCAGCTTAGCGACGTCAGGCTCTGAAGCTTTCTTT; cdr3_aa: CASSLATSGSEAFF; d_call: NA; cdr3_length: 14; j_call: TRBJ1-1; clone_size: NA; v_call: TRBV7-8
cdr3_nt: TGTGCCAGCACCAGGGACAGGGTAGAAGAGACCCAGTACTTC; cdr3_aa: CASTRDRVEETQYF; d_call: TRBD1; cdr3_length: 14; j_call: TRBJ2-5; clone_size: NA; v_call: TRBV2
cdr3_nt: TGTGCCAGCAGTGGGACAGCCTATAGCAATCAGCCCCAGCATTTT; cdr3_aa: CASSGTAYSNQPQHF; d_call: TRBD1; cdr3_length: 15; j_call: TRBJ1-5; clone_size: NA; v_call: TRBV6-5
cdr3_nt: TGTGCCAGCGGATTCATAGCGGGGGACCCCACAGATACGCAGTATTTT; cdr3_aa: CASGFIAGDPTDTQYF; d_call: TRBD2; cdr3_length: 16; j_call: TRBJ2-3; clone_size: NA; v_call: TRBV27
cdr3_nt: TGTGCCAGCAGTCCGTTCAACAAAGAAGAAGCTTTCTTT; cdr3_aa: CASSPFNKEEAFF; d_call: NA; cdr3_length: 13; j_call: TRBJ1-1; clone_size: few; v_call: TRBV6-6
cdr3_nt: TGCGCCAGCAGCCCGGACTCCGCTAGCACAGATACGCAGTATTTT; cdr3_aa: CASSPDSASTDTQYF; d_call: NA; cdr3_length: 15; j_call: TRBJ2-3; clone_size: NA; v_call: TRBV5-1
cdr3_nt: TGTGCCAGCAGCGCGGGACAGGGAACGTATACCAATGAGCAGTTCTTC; cdr3_aa: CASSAGQGTYTNEQFF; d_call: TRBD1; cdr3_length: 16; j_call: TRBJ2-1; clone_size: NA; v_call: TRBV9
cdr3_nt: TGTGCCAGTAGTGACAGGGGTCCCTTTGTTTCTGGAAACACCATATATTTT; cdr3_aa: CASSDRGPFVSGNTIYF; d_call: TRBD1; cdr3_length: 17; j_call: TRBJ1-3; clone_size: NA; v_call: TRBV19
cdr3_nt: TGTGCCAGCAGTGTCATCGGGACAGCCAAAGAGACCCAGTACTTC; cdr3_aa: CASSVIGTAKETQYF; d_call: TRBD1; cdr3_length: 15; j_call: TRBJ2-5; clone_size: NA; v_call: TRBV6-1
cdr3_nt: TGTGCCAGTAGTATACTAGGTTGGAACACTGAAGCTTTCTTT; cdr3_aa: CASSILGWNTEAFF; d_call: NA; cdr3_length: 14; j_call: TRBJ1-1; clone_size: NA; v_call: TRBV19
cdr3_nt: TGTGCCAGTAAAAAAGCTCATACCCCTTACAATGAGCAGTTCTTC; cdr3_aa: CASKKAHTPYNEQFF; d_call: NA; cdr3_length: 15; j_call: TRBJ2-1; clone_size: once; v_call: TRBV19
cdr3_nt: TGTGCTAGTGGGCTGCGGGGCGCGACTTCAACTAATGAAAAACTGTTTTTT; cdr3_aa: CASGLRGATSTNEKLFF; d_call: NA; cdr3_length: 17; j_call: TRBJ1-4; clone_size: NA; v_call: TRBV12-5
cdr3_nt: TGCAGTGCGGGAGCCGGGGGGCAGTTCTTC; cdr3_aa: CSAGAGGQFF; d_call: NA; cdr3_length: 10; j_call: TRBJ2-1; clone_size: NA; v_call: TRBV20-1
cdr3_nt: TGTGCCAGCAGCTCCGGACAGGGGGCGAGCACTGAAGCTTTCTTT; cdr3_aa: CASSSGQGASTEAFF; d_call: TRBD1; cdr3_length: 15; j_call: TRBJ1-1; clone_size: NA; v_call: TRBV5-4
cdr3_nt: TGTGCCAGCAGAACGACAGGGGGCGCGGAGACCCAGTACTTC; cdr3_aa: CASRTTGGAETQYF; d_call: TRBD1; cdr3_length: 14; j_call: TRBJ2-5; clone_size: NA; v_call: TRBV6-1
cdr3_nt: TGTGCCAGCAGCAAAGCGCATGGGAGTTGGATGAACACTGAAGCTTTCTTT; cdr3_aa: CASSKAHGSWMNTEAFF; d_call: NA; cdr3_length: 17; j_call: TRBJ1-1; clone_size: NA; v_call: TRBV21-1
cdr3_nt: TGTGCCAGCAGCTATGGGACAGCCACAGATACGCAGTATTTT; cdr3_aa: CASSYGTATDTQYF; d_call: TRBD1; cdr3_length: 14; j_call: TRBJ2-3; clone_size: NA; v_call: TRBV13
cdr3_nt: TGTGCCAGCAGCCCCGGGACAACGAGCTCCTACGAGCAGTACTTC; cdr3_aa: CASSPGTTSSYEQYF; d_call: NA; cdr3_length: 15; j_call: TRBJ2-7; clone_size: NA; v_call: TRBV6-5
cdr3_nt: TGTGCCAGCAGCGTGAGCGGACTCTCCTACAATGAGCAGTTCTTC; cdr3_aa: CASSVSGLSYNEQFF; d_call: NA; cdr3_length: 15; j_call: TRBJ2-1; clone_size: few; v_call: TRBV9
cdr3_nt: TGTGCCAGCAGCCCACGACAGGGTATTCTCAGGGTCTTC; cdr3_aa: CASSPRQGILRVF; d_call: NA; cdr3_length: 13; j_call: TRBJ2-1; clone_size: NA; v_call: TRBV21-1
cdr3_nt: TGTTCCAGCAGCTCCCCAGGGGAGACCCAGTACTTC; cdr3_aa: CSSSSPGETQYF; d_call: NA; cdr3_length: 12; j_call: TRBJ2-5; clone_size: NA; v_call: TRBV7-9
cdr3_nt: TGCGCCAGCAGCTCGTCAGGGGGCAAGGACACTGAAGCTTTCTTT; cdr3_aa: CASSSSGGKDTEAFF; d_call: TRBD1; cdr3_length: 15; j_call: TRBJ1-1; clone_size: NA; v_call: TRBV5-1
cdr3_nt: TGTGCCAGCAGCTCCGGGACAGGAGTCTACGAGCAGTACTTC; cdr3_aa: CASSSGTGVYEQYF; d_call: TRBD1; cdr3_length: 14; j_call: TRBJ2-7; clone_size: NA; v_call: TRBV7-8
cdr3_nt: TGTGCCAGCAGCTTGGGGGACAGGGGAATTGGAAACACCATATATTTT; cdr3_aa: CASSLGDRGIGNTIYF; d_call: TRBD1; cdr3_length: 16; j_call: TRBJ1-3; clone_size: NA; v_call: TRBV5-4
cdr3_nt: TGTGCCACCAGCCTTGGACAGGGGTACCAAGAGACCCAGTACTTC; cdr3_aa: CATSLGQGYQETQYF; d_call: TRBD1; cdr3_length: 15; j_call: TRBJ2-5; clone_size: NA; v_call: TRBV15
cdr3_nt: TGCGCCAGCAGCTCGGGAGCCTCCAATCAGCCCCAGCATTTT; cdr3_aa: CASSSGASNQPQHF; d_call: NA; cdr3_length: 14; j_call: TRBJ1-5; clone_size: NA; v_call: TRBV5-1
cdr3_nt: TGTGCCAGCAGTACACCCAAGGGGACTAGCGGGGGGAAGAACACCGGGGAGCTGTTTTTT; cdr3_aa: CASSTPKGTSGGKNTGELFF; d_call: TRBD2; cdr3_length: 20; j_call: TRBJ2-2; clone_size: NA; v_call: TRBV9
cdr3_nt: TGTGCCAGCAGCGTAGTGGGGCTAGCGCAAGAGACCCAGTACTTC; cdr3_aa: CASSVVGLAQETQYF; d_call: NA; cdr3_length: 15; j_call: TRBJ2-5; clone_size: NA; v_call: TRBV9
cdr3_nt: TGTGCCAGCAGCCGTGAGACAGGGGGCATAGGGGTAAACACCATATATTTT; cdr3_aa: CASSRETGGIGVNTIYF; d_call: TRBD1; cdr3_length: 17; j_call: TRBJ1-3; clone_size: NA; v_call: TRBV4-2
cdr3_nt: TGTGCCAGCAGTTTCGGGGAGACCTACGAGCAGTACTTC; cdr3_aa: CASSFGETYEQYF; d_call: NA; cdr3_length: 13; j_call: TRBJ2-7; clone_size: NA; v_call: TRBV27
cdr3_nt: TGTGCCAGCAGCTTACCTGGGACTAGCGGGGACGAGCAGTACTTC; cdr3_aa: CASSLPGTSGDEQYF; d_call: TRBD2; cdr3_length: 15; j_call: TRBJ2-7; clone_size: NA; v_call: TRBV7-9
cdr3_nt: TGTGCCAGCAAAGTTCGCGGGGCCAGCAATCAGCCCCAGCATTTT; cdr3_aa: CASKVRGASNQPQHF; d_call: NA; cdr3_length: 15; j_call: TRBJ1-5; clone_size: NA; v_call: TRBV2
cdr3_nt: TGTGCCAGCAGTTACTCGACGGGGAGCTCCTACGAGCAGTACTTC; cdr3_aa: CASSYSTGSSYEQYF; d_call: NA; cdr3_length: 15; j_call: TRBJ2-7; clone_size: NA; v_call: TRBV6-5
cdr3_nt: TGTGCCTGCTACCAGGGGGCGAGAGTTTACACTGAAGCTTTCTTT; cdr3_aa: CACYQGARVYTEAFF; d_call: TRBD1; cdr3_length: 15; j_call: TRBJ1-1; clone_size: once; v_call: TRBV30
cdr3_nt: TGTGCCAGCAGATTGGACAGGGAAGTGTATCAGCCCCAGCATTTT; cdr3_aa: CASRLDREVYQPQHF; d_call: TRBD1; cdr3_length: 15; j_call: TRBJ1-5; clone_size: NA; v_call: TRBV6-5
cdr3_nt: TGTGCTAGTGGTTTGGGGACAGAAAATCAGCCCCAGCATTTT; cdr3_aa: CASGLGTENQPQHF; d_call: NA; cdr3_length: 14; j_call: TRBJ1-5; clone_size: NA; v_call: TRBV12-5
cdr3_nt: TGCAGCGTGACACCGCTAGCGGGGGGCGTCCCCCCAGATACGCAGTATTTT; cdr3_aa: CSVTPLAGGVPPDTQYF; d_call: TRBD2; cdr3_length: 17; j_call: TRBJ2-3; clone_size: NA; v_call: TRBV29-1
cdr3_nt: TGTGCCAGCAGTTCTCCCCTGGGGACAGGGGTGGATGGCTACACCTTC; cdr3_aa: CASSSPLGTGVDGYTF; d_call: TRBD1; cdr3_length: 16; j_call: TRBJ1-2; clone_size: NA; v_call: TRBV6-5
cdr3_nt: TGTGCCAGCAGCCGATACAGGGGCGGGTACGAGCAGTACTTC; cdr3_aa: CASSRYRGGYEQYF; d_call: TRBD1; cdr3_length: 14; j_call: TRBJ2-7; clone_size: NA; v_call: TRBV5-4
cdr3_nt: TGTGCCAGCAGTCCACCCGGGGTTTCGGACGAGCAGTACTTC; cdr3_aa: CASSPPGVSDEQYF; d_call: NA; cdr3_length: 14; j_call: TRBJ2-7; clone_size: once; v_call: TRBV6-5
cdr3_nt: TGCGCCAGCAGCCAAGATCAGGGGGCAGGGCTTCAAGAGACCCAGTACTTC; cdr3_aa: CASSQDQGAGLQETQYF; d_call: TRBD1; cdr3_length: 17; j_call: TRBJ2-5; clone_size: NA; v_call: TRBV4-1
cdr3_nt: TGTGCCAGTAGTTCCGGGTCGCCTTACAATGAGCAGTTCTTC; cdr3_aa: CASSSGSPYNEQFF; d_call: NA; cdr3_length: 14; j_call: TRBJ2-1; clone_size: NA; v_call: TRBV19
cdr3_nt: TGTGCCAGCAAGTTTTCTGAGGGGAACACCGGGGAGCTGTTTTTT; cdr3_aa: CASKFSEGNTGELFF; d_call: NA; cdr3_length: 15; j_call: TRBJ2-2; clone_size: NA; v_call: TRBV6-1
cdr3_nt: TGTGCCAGCTCACAGGAGAGTGGACTAGCGATCTACAATGAGCAGTTCTTC; cdr3_aa: CASSQESGLAIYNEQFF; d_call: TRBD2; cdr3_length: 17; j_call: TRBJ2-1; clone_size: NA; v_call: TRBV18
cdr3_nt: TGTGCCAGCAGCCAAGGAGAGGGTAGAGCCAAAAACATTCAGTACTTC; cdr3_aa: CASSQGEGRAKNIQYF; d_call: NA; cdr3_length: 16; j_call: TRBJ2-4; clone_size: NA; v_call: TRBV5-6
cdr3_nt: TGTGCCAGCAGTGTAGCGGGGGGTCAGGAGACCCAGTACTTC; cdr3_aa: CASSVAGGQETQYF; d_call: TRBD2; cdr3_length: 14; j_call: TRBJ2-5; clone_size: NA; v_call: TRBV6-6
cdr3_nt: TGTGCCAGCAGAGAGGGGGGGGCGAGTAAAAAACTGTTTTTT; cdr3_aa: CASREGGASKKLFF; d_call: NA; cdr3_length: 14; j_call: TRBJ1-4; clone_size: NA; v_call: TRBV6-5
cdr3_nt: TGTGCCAGCAGCGAACCGGGACAGGGGTCAGGTGAGCAGTTCTTC; cdr3_aa: CASSEPGQGSGEQFF; d_call: TRBD1; cdr3_length: 15; j_call: TRBJ2-1; clone_size: NA; v_call: TRBV9
cdr3_nt: TGTGCCAGCAGCTTGGTCGGGGGGGGCACGGCAGATACGCAGTATTTT; cdr3_aa: CASSLVGGGTADTQYF; d_call: TRBD2; cdr3_length: 16; j_call: TRBJ2-3; clone_size: once; v_call: TRBV5-6
cdr3_nt: TGTGCCAGCAGCCTTCAGCGAAACACCGGGGAGCTGTTTTTT; cdr3_aa: CASSLQRNTGELFF; d_call: NA; cdr3_length: 14; j_call: TRBJ2-2; clone_size: NA; v_call: TRBV5-5
cdr3_nt: TGTGCCAGCAGCGTAGCACCTAGCGGGGACTCCTACGAGCAGTACTTC; cdr3_aa: CASSVAPSGDSYEQYF; d_call: TRBD2; cdr3_length: 16; j_call: TRBJ2-7; clone_size: NA; v_call: TRBV9
cdr3_nt: TGTGCCAGCAATTCCATTCGGTGGGCAGGGGGGACTAGATTTGATACGCAGTATTTT; cdr3_aa: CASNSIRWAGGTRFDTQYF; d_call: NA; cdr3_length: 19; j_call: TRBJ2-3; clone_size: NA; v_call: TRBV27
cdr3_nt: TGTGCCAGCAGTGAGCGCGGGCCAGGGGGCGCAGAGACCCAGTACTTC; cdr3_aa: CASSERGPGGAETQYF; d_call: TRBD1; cdr3_length: 16; j_call: TRBJ2-5; clone_size: NA; v_call: TRBV6-1
cdr3_nt: TGTGCCAGCAGCAAACAACAGGATAGCAATCAGCCCCAGCATTTT; cdr3_aa: CASSKQQDSNQPQHF; d_call: NA; cdr3_length: 15; j_call: TRBJ1-5; clone_size: NA; v_call: TRBV21-1
cdr3_nt: TGTGCCAGTAGTATCGGACAGGGTTTGAACACTGAAGCTTTCTTT; cdr3_aa: CASSIGQGLNTEAFF; d_call: TRBD1; cdr3_length: 15; j_call: TRBJ1-1; clone_size: NA; v_call: TRBV19
cdr3_nt: TGTGCCAGCAGGGACAGGGAAAATTCACCCCTCCACTTT; cdr3_aa: CASRDRENSPLHF; d_call: TRBD1; cdr3_length: 13; j_call: TRBJ1-6; clone_size: NA; v_call: TRBV6-1